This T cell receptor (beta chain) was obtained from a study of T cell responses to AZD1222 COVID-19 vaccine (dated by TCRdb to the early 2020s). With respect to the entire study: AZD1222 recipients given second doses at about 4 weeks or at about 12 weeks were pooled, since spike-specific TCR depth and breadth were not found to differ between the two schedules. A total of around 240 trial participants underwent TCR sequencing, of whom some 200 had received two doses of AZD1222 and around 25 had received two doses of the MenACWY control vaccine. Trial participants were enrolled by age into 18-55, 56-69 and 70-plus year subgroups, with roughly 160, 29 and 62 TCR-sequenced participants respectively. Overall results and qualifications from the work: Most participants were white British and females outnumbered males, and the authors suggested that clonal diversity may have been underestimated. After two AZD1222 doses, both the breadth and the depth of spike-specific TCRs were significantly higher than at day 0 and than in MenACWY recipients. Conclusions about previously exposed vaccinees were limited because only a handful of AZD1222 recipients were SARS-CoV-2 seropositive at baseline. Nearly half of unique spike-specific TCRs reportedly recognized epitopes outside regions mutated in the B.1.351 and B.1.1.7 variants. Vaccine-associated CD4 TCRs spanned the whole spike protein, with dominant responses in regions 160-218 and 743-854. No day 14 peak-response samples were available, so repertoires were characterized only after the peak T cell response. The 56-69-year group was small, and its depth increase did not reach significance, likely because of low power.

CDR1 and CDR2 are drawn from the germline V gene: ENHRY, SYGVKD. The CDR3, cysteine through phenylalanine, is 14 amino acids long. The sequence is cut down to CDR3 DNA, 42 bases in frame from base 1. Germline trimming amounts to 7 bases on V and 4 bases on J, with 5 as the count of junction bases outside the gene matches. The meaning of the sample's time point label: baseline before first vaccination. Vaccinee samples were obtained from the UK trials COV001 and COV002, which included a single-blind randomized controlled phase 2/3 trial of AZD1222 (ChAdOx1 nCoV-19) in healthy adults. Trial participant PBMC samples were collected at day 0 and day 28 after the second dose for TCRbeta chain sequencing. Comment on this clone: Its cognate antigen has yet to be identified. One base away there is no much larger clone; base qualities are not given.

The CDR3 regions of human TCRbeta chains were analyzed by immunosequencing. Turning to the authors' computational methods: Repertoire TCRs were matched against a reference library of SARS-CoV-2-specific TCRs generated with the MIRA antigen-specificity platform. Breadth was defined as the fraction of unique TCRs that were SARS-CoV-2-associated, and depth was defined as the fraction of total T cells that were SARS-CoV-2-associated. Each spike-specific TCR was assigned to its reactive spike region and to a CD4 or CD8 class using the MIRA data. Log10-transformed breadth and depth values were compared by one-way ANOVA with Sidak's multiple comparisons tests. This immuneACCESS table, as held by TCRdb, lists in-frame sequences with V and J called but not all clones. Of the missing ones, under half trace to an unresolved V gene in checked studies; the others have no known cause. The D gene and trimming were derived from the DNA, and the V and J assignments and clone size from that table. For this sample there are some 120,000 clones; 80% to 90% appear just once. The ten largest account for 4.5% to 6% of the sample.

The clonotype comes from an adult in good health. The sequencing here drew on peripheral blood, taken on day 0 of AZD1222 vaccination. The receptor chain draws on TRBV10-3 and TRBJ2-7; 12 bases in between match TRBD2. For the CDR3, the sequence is CAIKTSGSIYEQYF. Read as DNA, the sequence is TGTGCCATCAAGACTAGCGGGAGCATATACGAGCAGTACTTC.